This entry is about one TCR beta chain. Its target antigen remains unknown. Nothing much larger sits one base from this clone, and base qualities are not available. The donors were healthy, HIV-negative adults who had no recently reported acute infections or vaccinations. Only Caucasian adults living in Nashville, Tennessee, USA were represented among the donors. CD4+ T cells were enriched by magnetic negative selection, after which naive cells were positively selected on CD45RA and the negative fraction was taken as the memory subset. Blood was obtained by leukapheresis, after which PBMCs were separated by Ficoll-Histopaque density gradient centrifugation and cryopreserved in liquid nitrogen vapor phase. Analytical flow cytometry was used to check the purity and quantity of every magnetically sorted T cell population. Genomic DNA was isolated from every sorted fraction and measured by UV absorbance on a Nanodrop 2000c.

Using the deep immunoSEQ assay, TCR CDR3 regions were amplified from genomic DNA by multiplex PCR. Genomic DNA extracted from each cell subset was distributed evenly over all wells of several immunoSEQ 96-well plates, and each plate served as one replicate. For sorted subsets, 200 to 250 ng of genomic DNA, equivalent to around 30,000 T cell genomes, went into each replicate PCR. Purified libraries were measured with a Qubit 3.0 fluorometer, size-checked on a Bioanalyzer 2100, and measured again with the KAPA Library Quantification kit. Every immunoSEQ 96-well plate was sequenced on a separate single-read 150-cycle Illumina NextSeq 550 flow cell. In the paper's pipeline: Because the immunoSEQ output included only junctional sequences and no quality scores, the filtering could not be the same as the filtering used for full-length reads. Sequences were annotated with PyIR, a Python wrapper for IgBLAST v1.9, and V/J genes and CDR3 were assigned using IMGT germline references. Reads were removed for weak V/J assignments (E-value above 1e-6), missing CDR3, stop codons, out-of-frame junctions, or ambiguous translated residues. A V3J clonotype was defined by an identical inferred V gene, J gene, and CDR3 amino acid sequence. To compute the percentage overlap between repertoires, the number of shared unique clonotypes was divided by the size of the smaller repertoire. RTK rarefaction, the Chao1 estimator, and Recon v2.1 estimates of unobserved clonotypes were used to assess repertoire richness. OLGA was used to compute generation probabilities for all TCRbeta clonotypes that the gDNA method yielded from a handful of donors. TCRdb obtained this table from immuneACCESS and retained in-frame rearrangements with V and J assigned. These tables miss some clones; where compared with another copy, unresolved V genes account for less than half of the shortfall, and the remainder is unexplained. V, J and clone size were drawn from that table, and D and trimming were deduced from the DNA. This sample is represented by more than 2 million clones; over 85% of them were singletons. The ten largest clones represent approximately 0.13% of the sample.

The data stem from a study of shared clonotypes between healthy human individuals (TCRdb year 2020). For the wider study: The cohort included three men and a couple of women between 18 and 49 years of age. Per donor, three plates each were used for CD4 naive and CD4 memory, two for CD8 naive, and one for CD8 memory. Blood TCR repertoires of a handful of healthy adults were deeply sequenced to estimate repertoire size and the extent of clonotype sharing between individuals. Per donor, leukapheresis produced somewhere between about 0.85 and 10 billion PBMCs. Different laboratories and diverse techniques were used to prepare libraries and sequence TCR repertoires, to increase sequencing depth and limit assay-specific biases. What the authors observed across the whole study: Because the study included a small number of donors, the genetic and exposure-history diversity represented was limited. Only blood was sampled, and tissue TCR repertoires likely differ from those in blood. Larger estimated clonotype richness was generally found for naive subsets than for memory subsets. Even with the large sequencing depth, rarefaction of the sorted-subset datasets indicated that sequencing was incomplete. Based on pairwise subsampling, the degree of clonotype sharing among donors was expected to be affected by sequencing depth. About 4.5% of naive CD4, more than 3% of naive CD8, approximately 2% of memory CD4, and around 0.4% of memory CD8 clonotypes were shared across a few donors. Higher generation probabilities were observed for clonotypes shared by all four sorted-subset donors than for non-shared clonotypes.

Germline trimming: 3 bases from V, 1 base from J; junction bases outside gene matches: 7. The CDR3 sequence holds 17 residues, the cysteine and phenylalanine included. Only the CDR3 DNA is retained, 51 bases long and in frame from the first base. From the germline V gene, CDR1 is KGHSH and CDR2 is LQKENI. The sample was naive CD4+ T cells sorted from blood. The cell subset or site label, as the study defines it: CD45RA+ positively selected. This TCR came from a man between 18 and 35 years old in good health. Recombination joined TRBV18 with TRBJ1-5; 9 central nucleotides agree with TRBD1. For the CDR3, the sequence is CASSPMGGQGSNQPQHF. The nucleotide sequence reads TGTGCCAGCTCACCCATGGGGGGACAGGGAAGCAATCAGCCCCAGCATTTT. The reference TRBV18 and TRBJ1-5 proteins fill in what lies around the CDR3, so the full variable domain reads NAGVMQNPRHLVRRRGQEARLRCSPMKGHSHVYWYRQLPEEGLKFMVYLQKENIIDESGMPKERFSAEFPKEGPSILRIQQVVRGDSAAYFCASSPMGGQGSNQPQHFGDGTRLSIL.